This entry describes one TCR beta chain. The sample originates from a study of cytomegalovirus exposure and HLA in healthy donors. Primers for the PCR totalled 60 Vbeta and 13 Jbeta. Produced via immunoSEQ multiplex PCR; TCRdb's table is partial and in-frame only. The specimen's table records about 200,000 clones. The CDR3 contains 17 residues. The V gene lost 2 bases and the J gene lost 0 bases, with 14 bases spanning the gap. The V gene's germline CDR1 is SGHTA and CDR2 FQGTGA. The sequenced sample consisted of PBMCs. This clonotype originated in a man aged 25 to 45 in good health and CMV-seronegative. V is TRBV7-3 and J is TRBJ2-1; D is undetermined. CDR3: CASSLSVSLSSYNEQFF. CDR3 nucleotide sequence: TGTGCCAGCAGCTTATCTGTTTCCCTGAGCTCCTACAATGAGCAGTTCTTC.